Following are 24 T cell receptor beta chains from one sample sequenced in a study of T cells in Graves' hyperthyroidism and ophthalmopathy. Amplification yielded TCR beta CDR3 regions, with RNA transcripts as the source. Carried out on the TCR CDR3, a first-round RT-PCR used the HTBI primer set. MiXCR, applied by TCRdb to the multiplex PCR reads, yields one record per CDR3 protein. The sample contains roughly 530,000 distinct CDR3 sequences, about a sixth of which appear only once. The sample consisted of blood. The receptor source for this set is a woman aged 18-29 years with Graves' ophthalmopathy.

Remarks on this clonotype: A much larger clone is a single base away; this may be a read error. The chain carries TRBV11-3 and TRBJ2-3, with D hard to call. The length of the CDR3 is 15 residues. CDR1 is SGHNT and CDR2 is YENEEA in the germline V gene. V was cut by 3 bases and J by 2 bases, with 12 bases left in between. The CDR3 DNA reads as TGTGCCAGCAGCTTTGGGGAAGGGCCCACAGATACGCAGTATTTT. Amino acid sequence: CASSFGEGPTDTQYF.

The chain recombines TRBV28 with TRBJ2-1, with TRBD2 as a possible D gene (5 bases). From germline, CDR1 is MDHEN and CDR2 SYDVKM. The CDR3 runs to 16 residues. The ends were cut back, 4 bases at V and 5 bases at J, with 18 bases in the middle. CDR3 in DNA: TGTGCCAGCAGTTACTCGGGGAACTACAATAACAATGAGCAGTTCTTC. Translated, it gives CASSYSGNYNNNEQFF.

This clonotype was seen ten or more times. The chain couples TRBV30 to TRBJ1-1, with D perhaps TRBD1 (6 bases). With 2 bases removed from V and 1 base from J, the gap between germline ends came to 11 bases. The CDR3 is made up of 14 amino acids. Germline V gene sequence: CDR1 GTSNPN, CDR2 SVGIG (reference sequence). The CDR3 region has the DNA TGTGCCTGGAGTACGGACAGACCGAACACTGAAGCTTTCTTT. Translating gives CAWSTDRPNTEAFF. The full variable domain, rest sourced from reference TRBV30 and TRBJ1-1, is SQTIHQWPATLVQPVGSPLSLECTVEGTSNPNLYWYRQAAGRGLQLLFYSVGIGQISSEVPQNLSASRPQDRQFILSSKKLLLSDSGFYLCAWSTDRPNTEAFFGQGTRLTVV.

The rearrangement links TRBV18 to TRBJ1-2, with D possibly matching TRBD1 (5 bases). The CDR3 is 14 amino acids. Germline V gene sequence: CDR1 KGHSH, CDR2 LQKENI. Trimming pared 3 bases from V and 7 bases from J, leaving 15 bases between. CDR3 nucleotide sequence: TGTGCCAGCTCACCGTATGAGCAGGGAGGTGGCTACACCTTC. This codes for CASSPYEQGGGYTF.

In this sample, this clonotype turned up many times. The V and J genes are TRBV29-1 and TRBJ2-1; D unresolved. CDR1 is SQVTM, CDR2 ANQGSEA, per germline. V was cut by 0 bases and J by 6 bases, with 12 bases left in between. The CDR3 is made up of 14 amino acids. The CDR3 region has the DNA TGCAGCGTTGAAGATCATGAAGGGTTCAATGAGCAGTTCTTC. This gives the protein CSVEDHEGFNEQFF.

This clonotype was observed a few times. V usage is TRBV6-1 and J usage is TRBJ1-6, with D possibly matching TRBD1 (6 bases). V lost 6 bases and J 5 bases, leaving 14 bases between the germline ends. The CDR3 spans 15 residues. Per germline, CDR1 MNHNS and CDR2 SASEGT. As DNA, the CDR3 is TGTGCCAGCAGCAAACACAGGGAACATAATTCACCCCTCCACTTT. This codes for CASSKHREHNSPLHF.

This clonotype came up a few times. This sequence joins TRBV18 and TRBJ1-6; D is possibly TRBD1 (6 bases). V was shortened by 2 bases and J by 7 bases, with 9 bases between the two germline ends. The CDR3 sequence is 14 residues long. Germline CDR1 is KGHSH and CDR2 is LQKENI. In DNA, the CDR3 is TGTGCCAGCTCACCAGCAGGGGCCAATTCACCCCTCCACTTT. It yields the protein CASSPAGANSPLHF. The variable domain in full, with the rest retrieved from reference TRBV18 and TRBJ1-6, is NAGVMQNPRHLVRRRGQEARLRCSPMKGHSHVYWYRQLPEEGLKFMVYLQKENIIDESGMPKERFSAEFPKEGPSILRIQQVVRGDSAAYFCASSPAGANSPLHFGNGTRLTVT.

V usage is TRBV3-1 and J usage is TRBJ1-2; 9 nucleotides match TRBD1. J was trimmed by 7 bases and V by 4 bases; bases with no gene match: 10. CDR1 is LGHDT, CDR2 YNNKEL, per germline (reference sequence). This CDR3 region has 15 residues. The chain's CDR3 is CASSRRGTGIIGYTF. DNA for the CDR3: TGTGCCAGCAGCCGCCGGGGGACAGGGATTATTGGCTACACCTTC.

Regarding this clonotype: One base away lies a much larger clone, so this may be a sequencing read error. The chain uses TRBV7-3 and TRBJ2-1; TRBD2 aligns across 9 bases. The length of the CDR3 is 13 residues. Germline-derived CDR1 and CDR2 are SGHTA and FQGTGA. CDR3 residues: CASGAGGYSEQFF. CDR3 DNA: TGTGCCAGCGGGGCGGGAGGGTACAGTGAGCAGTTCTTC.

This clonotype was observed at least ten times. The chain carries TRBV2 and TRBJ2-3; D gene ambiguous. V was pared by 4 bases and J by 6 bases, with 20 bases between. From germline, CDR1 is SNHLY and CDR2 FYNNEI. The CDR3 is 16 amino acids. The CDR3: CASSGFLERSSDTQYF. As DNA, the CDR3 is TGTGCCAGCAGTGGTTTTCTGGAAAGGTCATCGGATACGCAGTATTTT.

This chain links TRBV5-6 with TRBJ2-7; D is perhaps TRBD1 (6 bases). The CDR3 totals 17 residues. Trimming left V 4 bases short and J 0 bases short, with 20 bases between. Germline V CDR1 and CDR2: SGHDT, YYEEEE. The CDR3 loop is CASSGEGGQRISYEQYF. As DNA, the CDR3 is TGTGCCAGCAGCGGAGAGGGTGGACAGCGGATCTCCTACGAGCAGTACTTC. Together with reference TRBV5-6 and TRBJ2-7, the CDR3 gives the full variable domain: DAGVTQSPTHLIKTRGQQVTLRCSPKSGHDTVSWYQQALGQGPQFIFQYYEEEERQRGNFPDRFSGHQFPNYSSELNVNALLLGDSALYLCASSGEGGQRISYEQYFGPGTRLTVT.

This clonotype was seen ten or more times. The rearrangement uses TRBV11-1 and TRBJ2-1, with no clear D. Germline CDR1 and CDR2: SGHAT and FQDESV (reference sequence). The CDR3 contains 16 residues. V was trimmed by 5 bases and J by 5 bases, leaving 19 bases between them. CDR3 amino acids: CASSQFPRALNNEQFF. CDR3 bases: TGTGCCAGCAGCCAATTTCCCCGGGCCTTGAACAATGAGCAGTTCTTC.

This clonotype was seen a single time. For the CDR3, the DNA is TGTGCCAGCAGCCAACGGCTAGCGGGAGGGCCGAGCACAGATACGCAGTATTTT. This encodes CASSQRLAGGPSTDTQYF. The J gene is TRBJ2-3, the V gene TRBV14; 12 bases fit TRBD2. CDR1 and CDR2 (germline): SGHDN, FVKESK. This CDR3 has 18 amino acids. The V and J ends lost 2 bases and 0 bases, in that order; junction bases with no gene match: 6.

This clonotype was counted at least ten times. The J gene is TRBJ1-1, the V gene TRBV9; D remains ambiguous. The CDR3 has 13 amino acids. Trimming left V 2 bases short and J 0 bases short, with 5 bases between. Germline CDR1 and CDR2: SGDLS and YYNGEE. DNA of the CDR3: TGTGCCAGCAGCGTGCTGATGAACACTGAAGCTTTCTTT. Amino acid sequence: CASSVLMNTEAFF.

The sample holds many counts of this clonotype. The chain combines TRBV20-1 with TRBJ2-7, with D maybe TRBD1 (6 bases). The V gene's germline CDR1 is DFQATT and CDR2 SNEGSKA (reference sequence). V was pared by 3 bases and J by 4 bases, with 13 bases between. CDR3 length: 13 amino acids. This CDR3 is CSARGDIGYEQYF. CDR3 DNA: TGCAGTGCTAGGGGGGACATCGGATACGAGCAGTACTTC.

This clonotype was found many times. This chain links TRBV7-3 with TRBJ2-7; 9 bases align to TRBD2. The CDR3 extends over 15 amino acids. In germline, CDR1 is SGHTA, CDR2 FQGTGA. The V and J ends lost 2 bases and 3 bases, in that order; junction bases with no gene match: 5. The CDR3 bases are TGTGCCAGCAGCTTAGCGGGAGGGCCGGACTACGAGCAGTACTTC. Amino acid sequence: CASSLAGGPDYEQYF.

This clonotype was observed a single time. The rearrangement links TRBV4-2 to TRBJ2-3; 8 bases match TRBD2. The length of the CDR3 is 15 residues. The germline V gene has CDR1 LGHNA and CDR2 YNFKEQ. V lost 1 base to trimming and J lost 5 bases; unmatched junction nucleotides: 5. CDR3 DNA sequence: TGTGCCAGCAGCCAAGTAAGCGGGAGAATAGATACGCAGTATTTT. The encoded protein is CASSQVSGRIDTQYF.

CDR3 in amino acids: CASSQVYRLGEKLFF. CDR3 bases: TGCGCCAGCAGCCAAGTCTACAGGCTGGGAGAAAAACTGTTTTTT. This chain links TRBV4-3 with TRBJ1-4; D possibly corresponds to TRBD1 (5 bases). V shed 1 base and J shed 8 bases, with 14 bases lying between them. Germline CDR1 LGHNA, CDR2 YSLEER. The CDR3 sequence is 15 residues long.

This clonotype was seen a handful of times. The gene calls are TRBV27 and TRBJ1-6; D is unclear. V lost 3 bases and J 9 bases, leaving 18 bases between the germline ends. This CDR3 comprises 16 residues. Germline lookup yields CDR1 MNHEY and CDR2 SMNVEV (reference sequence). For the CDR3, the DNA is TGTGCCAGCAGTTTTAGCCCAGGAAGACCCGGTTCACCCCTCCACTTT. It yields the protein CASSFSPGRPGSPLHF.

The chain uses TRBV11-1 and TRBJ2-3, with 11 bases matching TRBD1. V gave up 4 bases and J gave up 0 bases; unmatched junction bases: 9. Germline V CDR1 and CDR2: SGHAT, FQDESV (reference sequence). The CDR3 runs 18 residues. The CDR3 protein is CASSYEGQGESSTDTQYF. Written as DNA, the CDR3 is TGTGCCAGCAGCTACGAGGGACAGGGGGAATCTAGCACAGATACGCAGTATTTT.

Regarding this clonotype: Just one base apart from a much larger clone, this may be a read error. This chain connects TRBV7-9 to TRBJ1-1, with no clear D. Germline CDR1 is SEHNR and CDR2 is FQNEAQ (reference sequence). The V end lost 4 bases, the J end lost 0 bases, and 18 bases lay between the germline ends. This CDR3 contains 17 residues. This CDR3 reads CASSSPLEATLNTEAFF. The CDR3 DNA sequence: TGTGCCAGCAGCTCCCCCCTGGAGGCAACCTTGAACACTGAAGCTTTCTTT.

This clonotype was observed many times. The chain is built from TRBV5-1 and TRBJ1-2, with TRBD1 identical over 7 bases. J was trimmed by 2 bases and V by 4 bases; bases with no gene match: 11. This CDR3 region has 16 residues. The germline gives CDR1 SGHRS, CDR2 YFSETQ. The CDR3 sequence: CASSAGGGRSNYGYTF. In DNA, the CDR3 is TGCGCCAGCAGCGCCGGAGGGGGCAGGTCAAACTATGGCTACACCTTC.

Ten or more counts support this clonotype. CDR3 region: CASRTDGNYGYTF. CDR3 bases: TGTGCCAGCAGGACCGACGGGAACTATGGCTACACCTTC. The gene calls are TRBV2 and TRBJ1-2; D gene ambiguous. CDR1 and CDR2 from the germline V gene are SNHLY and FYNNEI. The CDR3 contains 13 residues. V dropped 6 bases and J dropped 2 bases, with 10 bases sitting between them.

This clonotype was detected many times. DNA for the CDR3: TGTGCCTGGAGTGCAGAGCATGGCTACACCTTC. Its protein is CAWSAEHGYTF. The chain employs TRBV30 and TRBJ1-2; D gene uncertain. The V gene lost 1 base and the J gene lost 6 bases, with 6 bases spanning the gap. The CDR3 loop spans 11 amino acids. CDR1 is GTSNPN, CDR2 SVGIG, per germline (reference sequence).